These 31 T cell receptor beta chains were all obtained from the same sample, sequenced in a study of blood T cell repertoires in COVID-19. Libraries were prepared by immunoSEQ multiplex PCR; TCRdb keeps only in-frame clonotypes and omits some of them. Counted here are 400,000 or so clones, about 90% occurring once; the ten biggest clones make up 0.6%. Input material: PBMCs or T cells enriched from blood (not recorded which). The source is a man aged 18 to 30 who had recovered from COVID-19.

The chain joins TRBV27 to TRBJ2-7; possible D gene TRBD1, 6 bases. The CDR3 is made up of 17 amino acids. Germline V gives CDR1 MNHEY, CDR2 SMNVEV (reference sequence). V lost 0 bases, J lost 3 bases, and 18 bases lay in between. The CDR3 DNA reads TGTGCCAGCAGTTTATCGGTTAGTCCAACAGGGTTCTACGAGCAGTACTTC. Protein product: CASSLSVSPTGFYEQYF.

A single count supports this clone. V is TRBV2 and J is TRBJ1-5; D is ambiguous. This CDR3 spans 12 amino acids. Germline V gene lookup returns CDR1 SNHLY and CDR2 FYNNEI. V lost 6 bases, J lost 11 bases, and 14 bases lay in between. The CDR3 region has the DNA TGTGCCAGCAGACCCTCCCTGGAGGCCCAGCATTTT. Translated, it gives CASRPSLEAQHF.

The chain employs TRBV11-2 and TRBJ1-1; D remains ambiguous. The CDR3 has 15 amino acids. The V gene's germline CDR1 is SGHAT and CDR2 FQNNGV. V lost 6 bases, J lost 2 bases, and 16 bases lay in between. Here the CDR3 DNA reads TGTGCCAGCAGTTTAAGCCGGGTTCCAAACACTGAAGCTTTCTTT. Its protein product is CASSLSRVPNTEAFF.

This chain joins TRBV7-3 and TRBJ2-1; TRBD1 aligns across 8 bases. Trimming removed 5 bases from V and 5 bases from J; junction bases left unmatched: 2. Per germline, CDR1 SGHTA and CDR2 FQGTGA. This CDR3 comprises 13 residues. The CDR3 here is CASSLDRDNEQFF. The CDR3 DNA sequence: TGTGCCAGCAGCCTGGACAGGGACAATGAGCAGTTCTTC. Complete variable domain (other parts from reference TRBV7-3 and TRBJ2-1): GAGVSQTPSNKVTEKGKYVELRCDPISGHTALYWYRQSLGQGPEFLIYFQGTGAADDSGLPNDRFFAVRPEGSVSTLKIQRTERGDSAVYLCASSLDRDNEQFFGPGTRLTVL.

This clone has just one count. This chain uses TRBV14 with TRBJ1-2; D is ambiguous. V lost 1 base and J lost 1, with 10 bases in between. Looked up from germline, CDR1 is SGHDN and CDR2 is FVKESK. This CDR3 region has 15 residues. The DNA of the CDR3 is TGTGCCAGCAGCCAAGGGTATTGGCTTAACTATGGCTACACCTTC. Translating it yields CASSQGYWLNYGYTF.

The chain combines TRBV7-6 with TRBJ1-3; tentative D call: TRBD1 (5 bases). The germline V and J ends were trimmed by 5 bases and 0 bases, with 11 bases remaining between them. The CDR3 contains 15 residues. Germline V gives CDR1 SGHVS, CDR2 FNYEAQ. The CDR3 region is CASSVGQYSGNTIYF. The CDR3 DNA reads as TGTGCCAGCAGCGTCGGACAATACTCTGGAAACACCATATATTTT.

The V gene is TRBV6-5, the J gene TRBJ1-5; 7 bases map to TRBD1. The CDR3 totals 13 residues. V lost 8 bases to trimming and J lost 4 bases; unmatched junction nucleotides: 5. Germline CDR1 is MNHEY and CDR2 is SVGAGI. CDR3 coding DNA: TGTGCCAGCTCGGGACAGACTAATCAGCCCCAGCATTTT. This codes for CASSGQTNQPQHF.

The chain has TRBV11-2 and TRBJ1-3; D might be TRBD1 (5 bases). The CDR3 totals 17 residues. Trimming left V 0 bases short and J 2 bases short, with 14 bases between. CDR1 SGHAT and CDR2 FQNNGV come from the germline V gene. The CDR3 is CASSLDPATVTGNTIYF. The CDR3 DNA reads TGTGCCAGCAGCTTAGATCCTGCGACAGTGACTGGAAACACCATATATTTT.

The chain joins TRBV6-5 to TRBJ1-4; D possibly corresponds to TRBD1 (5 bases). Germline values: CDR1 MNHEY, CDR2 SVGAGI. The CDR3 sequence is 15 residues long. V was clipped by 7 bases and J by 5 bases, with 17 bases between them. The CDR3: CASTRTGYGNEKLFF. CDR3 bases: TGTGCCAGCACTAGAACAGGCTATGGAAATGAAAAACTGTTTTTT.

The chain has TRBV7-9 and TRBJ1-2; D perhaps matches TRBD1 (5 bases). The V end lost 3 bases, the J end lost 8 bases, and 10 bases lay between the germline ends. CDR1 and CDR2 (germline): SEHNR, FQNEAQ (reference sequence). The CDR3 runs to 12 residues. The CDR3 loop reads CASSFTQGGYTF. CDR3 coding DNA: TGTGCCAGCAGCTTCACGCAGGGAGGCTACACCTTC.

The chain uses TRBV2 and TRBJ1-1; perhaps TRBD1 as D (6 bases). Trimming left V 7 bases short and J 5 bases short, with 20 bases between. CDR3 length: 15 amino acids. Per the germline V gene, CDR1 is SNHLY and CDR2 is FYNNEI. Written as DNA, the CDR3 is TGTGCCAGCAAAAGATCCCCAGGGGAAGGGACTGAAGCTTTCTTT. Translated, it gives CASKRSPGEGTEAFF.

Remarks on this clone: Other DNA sequences in the same sample also yield this CDR3. The rearrangement links TRBV7-8 to TRBJ2-5; no clear D. The CDR3 has 13 residues. Per germline, CDR1 SGHVS and CDR2 FQNEAQ. The V gene lost 1 base and the J gene lost 2 bases, with 5 bases spanning the gap. CDR3 sequence: CASSLGQQETQYF. In nucleotides, the CDR3 is TGTGCCAGCAGCTTAGGGCAGCAAGAGACCCAGTACTTC.

This chain joins TRBV5-4 and TRBJ2-6; maybe TRBD2 (5 bases). V was trimmed by 2 bases and J by 1 base, leaving 10 bases between them. The CDR3 runs 16 residues. The germline V gene encodes CDR1 SGHNT and CDR2 YYREEE (reference sequence). The CDR3 is CASSFFGISGANVLTF. CDR3 in DNA: TGTGCCAGCAGCTTTTTCGGGATTTCTGGGGCCAACGTCCTGACTTTC.

The chain has TRBV2 and TRBJ2-5; possibly TRBD1 for D (5 bases). Germline lookup yields CDR1 SNHLY and CDR2 FYNNEI. This CDR3 is 13 amino acids long. V gave up 4 bases and J gave up 2 bases, with 8 bases separating them. The CDR3 DNA sequence: TGTGCCAGCAGTGTAAAGGGGCAAGAGACCCAGTACTTC. Amino acids: CASSVKGQETQYF.

The chain recombines TRBV9 with TRBJ2-2; 8 bases agree with TRBD1. J lost 4 bases, V lost 0 bases, and 2 bases had no gene match. The CDR3 length is 15 residues. Germline CDR1 and CDR2: SGDLS and YYNGEE. The CDR3 sequence: CASSVDRGFTGELFF. CDR3 bases: TGTGCCAGCAGCGTAGACAGGGGGTTCACCGGGGAGCTGTTTTTT.

This chain joins TRBV27 and TRBJ2-1; 11 bases match TRBD2. Germline V gene sequence: CDR1 MNHEY, CDR2 SMNVEV (reference sequence). Trimming at V came to 6 bases and at J to 4 bases, leaving 8 bases not matched to a gene. There are 16 residues in the CDR3. CDR3 coding DNA: TGTGCCAGCAGGGGACCCGGGACTAGCGGTTACAATGAGCAGTTCTTC. Its translation is CASRGPGTSGYNEQFF.

The chain combines TRBV7-9 with TRBJ2-1; D perhaps matches TRBD2 (6 bases). Trimming left V 3 bases short and J 9 bases short, with 18 bases between. This CDR3 has 15 residues. Germline values: CDR1 SEHNR, CDR2 FQNEAQ (reference sequence). CDR3 DNA: TGTGCCAGCAGCTTTTTGCCCACTACCGGGGGTGAGCAGTTCTTC. Translation gives CASSFLPTTGGEQFF.

V and J are TRBV7-9 and TRBJ2-3, with D unresolved. V was shortened by 1 base and J by 4 bases, with 9 bases between the two germline ends. Germline V gene lookup returns CDR1 SEHNR and CDR2 FQNEAQ (reference sequence). This CDR3 region has 14 residues. The CDR3 sequence is CASSLGLYPDTQYF. The CDR3 DNA follows: TGTGCCAGCAGCTTAGGGCTTTATCCAGATACGCAGTATTTT.

The CDR3 loop reads CASSPKGTARLNTEAFF. CDR3 bases: TGTGCCAGCAGCCCAAAAGGGACTGCCAGACTGAACACTGAAGCTTTCTTT. This chain joins TRBV28 and TRBJ1-1; D may be TRBD1 (5 bases). CDR3 length equals 17 residues. From germline, CDR1 is MDHEN and CDR2 SYDVKM. The germline V and J ends were trimmed by 6 bases and 0 bases, with 20 bases remaining between them.

The chain is built from TRBV28 and TRBJ2-3; 7 bases agree with TRBD2. The germline CDR1 and CDR2 sequences are MDHEN and SYDVKM. This CDR3 comprises 15 residues. Unmatched junction bases numbered 7, after V lost 2 bases and J lost 5 bases. The CDR3 bases are TGTGCCAGCAGTTTAGCGGGAGATGGGGGAGATACGCAGTATTTT. Translating gives CASSLAGDGGDTQYF. Filled out from reference TRBV28 and TRBJ2-3, the complete variable domain reads DVKVTQSSRYLVKRTGEKVFLECVQDMDHENMFWYRQDPGLGLRLIYFSYDVKMKEKGDIPEGYSVSREKKERFSLILESASTNQTSMYLCASSLAGDGGDTQYFGPGTRLTVL.

Concerning this clone: One end of the junction does not line up with germline, which may come from a read error. The rearrangement uses TRBV7-9 and TRBJ2-7; 8 nucleotides match TRBD1. Looked up from germline, CDR1 is SEHNR and CDR2 is FQNEAQ (reference sequence). CDR3 length: 12 residues. The CDR3 loop reads CASSLGQERWKF. DNA of the CDR3: TGTGCCAGCAGCCTGGGACAGGAAAGATGGAAATTC.

The rearrangement links TRBV7-9 to TRBJ2-2; TRBD1 is a possible D gene (5 bases). V shed 2 bases and J shed 3 bases, with 10 bases lying between them. The CDR3 is 15 residues long. Germline CDR1 is SEHNR and CDR2 is FQNEAQ (reference sequence). In nucleotides, the CDR3 is TGTGCCAGCAGCTTAAAAGGGGTCGACACCGGGGAGCTGTTTTTT. It yields the protein CASSLKGVDTGELFF.

This clone has only a few counts. The chain is built from TRBV18 and TRBJ2-3, with 8 nucleotides matching TRBD2. CDR3 length: 13 amino acids. Unmatched junction bases numbered 2, after V lost 8 bases and J lost 1 base. Germline V gene sequence: CDR1 KGHSH, CDR2 LQKENI. CDR3 bases: TGTGCCAGCCGGGAGGGAGGCACAGATACGCAGTATTTT. This sequence encodes CASREGGTDTQYF.

The DNA for the CDR3 is TGTGCCAGCTCAAGACAGGGGATAGACACCATATATTTT. This translates into CASSRQGIDTIYF. The rearrangement joins TRBV18 to TRBJ1-3; 8 nucleotides match TRBD1. The trim removed 5 bases at V and 8 bases at J, leaving 5 bases unmatched. The germline V gene encodes CDR1 KGHSH and CDR2 LQKENI. The CDR3 covers 13 residues.

V usage is TRBV12-3 or TRBV12-4 and J usage is TRBJ1-3; 8 nucleotides line up with TRBD1. V was clipped by 10 bases and J by 2 bases; unmatched bases: 4. The CDR3 is made up of 13 amino acids. As DNA, the CDR3 is TGTGCCACTAGACAGGGGACTGGAAACACCATATATTTT. Its translation: CATRQGTGNTIYF.

This chain uses TRBV19 with TRBJ2-3; TRBD1 matches 12 bases. V was clipped by 6 bases and J by 6 bases; unmatched bases: 7. Germline-derived CDR1 and CDR2 are LNHDA and SQIVND (reference sequence). The CDR3 consists of 15 residues. The CDR3 DNA is TGTGCCAGTAGCCACGGGGACAGGGGGCAGGATACGCAGTATTTT. It translates to CASSHGDRGQDTQYF. The entire variable domain, with the rest obtained from reference TRBV19 and TRBJ2-3, is as follows: DGGITQSPKYLFRKEGQNVTLSCEQNLNHDAMYWYRQDPGQGLRLIYYSQIVNDFQKGDIAEGYSVSREKKESFPLTVTSAQKNPTAFYLCASSHGDRGQDTQYFGPGTRLTVL.

The chain uses TRBV19 and TRBJ1-2; no clear D. V was cut by 2 bases and J by 2 bases, with 6 bases left in between. This CDR3 contains 13 residues. The germline gives CDR1 LNHDA, CDR2 SQIVND (reference sequence). Here the CDR3 DNA reads TGTGCCAGTAGTATAAGCCCCAACTATGGCTACACCTTC. This codes for CASSISPNYGYTF.

The chain links TRBV5-1 to TRBJ2-1, with TRBD2 matching over 9 bases. CDR1 and CDR2 from the germline V gene are SGHRS and YFSETQ. The CDR3 runs 17 residues. The J segment lost 5 bases and the V segment lost 4 bases, leaving 13 bases of the junction unmatched. DNA of the CDR3: TGCGCCAGCAGCCCCATATTGTGGCGGGAGGGCCACAATGAGCAGTTCTTC. Its translation is CASSPILWREGHNEQFF. The full variable domain, its missing parts supplied by reference TRBV5-1 and TRBJ2-1, is KAGVTQTPRYLIKTRGQQVTLSCSPISGHRSVSWYQQTPGQGLQFLFEYFSETQRNKGNFPGRFSGRQFSNSRSEMNVSTLELGDSALYLCASSPILWREGHNEQFFGPGTRLTVL.

The chain recombines TRBV6-5 with TRBJ1-3, with D possibly matching TRBD1 (6 bases). The CDR3 totals 13 residues. Looked up from germline, CDR1 is MNHEY and CDR2 is SVGAGI. Trimming removed 6 bases at V and 8 bases at J, with 14 bases between. The CDR3 spells CASSLYRDDTIYF. The CDR3 coding sequence is TGTGCCAGCAGCTTGTACAGGGATGACACCATATATTTT.

The chain recombines TRBV5-1 with TRBJ2-2, with TRBD2 matching over 9 bases. Germline V gives CDR1 SGHRS, CDR2 YFSETQ. There are 18 residues in the CDR3. V trimming: 4 bases; J trimming: 4 bases; junction bases outside the gene matches: 14. As DNA, the CDR3 is TGCGCCAGCAGCGGTGGTACTGGCGGGAGGGGGATCACCGGGGAGCTGTTTTTT. Amino acids: CASSGGTGGRGITGELFF. Filled out from reference TRBV5-1 and TRBJ2-2, the complete variable domain reads KAGVTQTPRYLIKTRGQQVTLSCSPISGHRSVSWYQQTPGQGLQFLFEYFSETQRNKGNFPGRFSGRQFSNSRSEMNVSTLELGDSALYLCASSGGTGGRGITGELFFGEGSRLTVL.

The chain couples TRBV7-9 to TRBJ1-1; no clear D. Germline V gene sequence: CDR1 SEHNR, CDR2 FQNEAQ (reference sequence). CDR3 length: 12 residues. Between the trimmed V and J ends, which lost 5 bases and 8 bases, there was a span of 12 bases. The CDR3 DNA reads as TGTGCCAGCAGCCCACCAAACCGGGAAGCTTTCTTT. Residues: CASSPPNREAFF.